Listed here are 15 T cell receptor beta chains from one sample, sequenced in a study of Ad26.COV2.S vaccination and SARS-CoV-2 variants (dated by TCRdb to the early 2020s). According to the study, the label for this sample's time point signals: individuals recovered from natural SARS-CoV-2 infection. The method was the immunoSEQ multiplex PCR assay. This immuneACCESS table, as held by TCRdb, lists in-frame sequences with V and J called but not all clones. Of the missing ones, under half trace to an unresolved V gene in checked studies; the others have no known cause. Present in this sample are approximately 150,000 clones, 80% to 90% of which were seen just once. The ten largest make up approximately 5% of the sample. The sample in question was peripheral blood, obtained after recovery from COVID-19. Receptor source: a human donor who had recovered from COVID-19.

The DNA for the CDR3 is TGCGCCAGCAGTGAAATCAGACCCACTGAAGCTTTCTTT. Translation gives CASSEIRPTEAFF. This chain joins TRBV10-2 and TRBJ1-1, with D uncertain. Germline V gene sequence: CDR1 WSHSY, CDR2 SAAADI. Trimming cost V 3 bases and J 4 bases, with 9 bases left between them. CDR3 length: 13 residues.

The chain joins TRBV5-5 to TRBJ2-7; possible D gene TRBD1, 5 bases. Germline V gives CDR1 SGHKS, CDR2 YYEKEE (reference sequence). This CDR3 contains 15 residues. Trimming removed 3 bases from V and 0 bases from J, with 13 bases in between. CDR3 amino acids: CASSSQGAASYEQYF. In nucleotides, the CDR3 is TGTGCCAGCAGCTCCCAAGGGGCCGCCTCCTACGAGCAGTACTTC.

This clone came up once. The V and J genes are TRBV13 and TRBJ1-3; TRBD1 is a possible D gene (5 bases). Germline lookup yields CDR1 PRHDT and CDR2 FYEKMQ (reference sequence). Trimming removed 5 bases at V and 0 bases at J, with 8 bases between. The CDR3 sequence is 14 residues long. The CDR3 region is CASSADSSGNTIYF. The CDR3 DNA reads TGTGCCAGCAGCGCAGACAGCTCTGGAAACACCATATATTTT.

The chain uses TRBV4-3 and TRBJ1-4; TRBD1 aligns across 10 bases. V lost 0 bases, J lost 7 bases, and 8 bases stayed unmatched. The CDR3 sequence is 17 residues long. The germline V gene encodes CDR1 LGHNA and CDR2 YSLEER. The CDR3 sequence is CASSQDFGTGDGEKLFF. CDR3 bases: TGCGCCAGCAGCCAAGATTTCGGGACAGGGGACGGTGAAAAACTGTTTTTT.

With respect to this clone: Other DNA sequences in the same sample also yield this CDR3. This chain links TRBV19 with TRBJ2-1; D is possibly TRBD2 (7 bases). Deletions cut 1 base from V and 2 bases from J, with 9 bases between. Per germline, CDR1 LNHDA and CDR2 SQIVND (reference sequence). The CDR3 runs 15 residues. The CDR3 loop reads CASSIGGGPYNEQFF. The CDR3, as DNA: TGTGCCAGTAGTATAGGGGGGGGCCCCTACAATGAGCAGTTCTTC.

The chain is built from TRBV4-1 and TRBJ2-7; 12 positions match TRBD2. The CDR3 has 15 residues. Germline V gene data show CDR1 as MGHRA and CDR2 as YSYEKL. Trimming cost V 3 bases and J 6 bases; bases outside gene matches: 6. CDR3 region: CASSQLAGGPGEQYF. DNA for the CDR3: TGCGCCAGCAGCCAGCTAGCGGGGGGGCCTGGCGAGCAGTACTTC.

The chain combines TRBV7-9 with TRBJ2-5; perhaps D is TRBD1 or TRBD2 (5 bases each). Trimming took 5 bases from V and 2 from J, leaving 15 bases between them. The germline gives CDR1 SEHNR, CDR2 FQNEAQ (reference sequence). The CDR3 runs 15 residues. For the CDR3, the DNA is TGTGCCAGCAGCCGCGAGAGGGGCAGTCAAGAGACCCAGTACTTC. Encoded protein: CASSRERGSQETQYF.

The CDR3 sequence is CASSYSPESSYNSPLHF. The CDR3 DNA is TGTGCCAGCAGTTACTCGCCAGAAAGCTCCTATAATTCACCCCTCCACTTT. This chain connects TRBV6-2 or TRBV6-3 to TRBJ1-6; D uncertain. This CDR3 spans 17 amino acids. Germline V gene lookup returns CDR1 MNHEY and CDR2 SVGEGT. Trimming removed 0 bases from V and 0 bases from J, with 9 bases in between.

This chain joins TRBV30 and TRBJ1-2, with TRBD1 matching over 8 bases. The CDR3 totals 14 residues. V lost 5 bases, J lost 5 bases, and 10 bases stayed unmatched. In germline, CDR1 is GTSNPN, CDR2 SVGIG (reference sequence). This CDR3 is CAWLQGQGAYGYTF. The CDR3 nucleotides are TGTGCCTGGTTACAGGGGCAGGGGGCATATGGCTACACCTTC.

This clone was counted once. As DNA, the CDR3 is TGTGCCAGTAGCCCCTCGGCCGGGGGGGCAACGGAGACCCAGTACTTC. This sequence encodes CASSPSAGGATETQYF. The gene calls are TRBV19 and TRBJ2-5; 8 bases are shared with TRBD2. CDR1 is LNHDA and CDR2 is SQIVND in the germline V gene (reference sequence). J gave up 5 bases and V 6 bases, and 14 bases lay outside the gene matches. This CDR3 region has 16 residues. The variable domain in full, with the rest retrieved from reference TRBV19 and TRBJ2-5, is DGGITQSPKYLFRKEGQNVTLSCEQNLNHDAMYWYRQDPGQGLRLIYYSQIVNDFQKGDIAEGYSVSREKKESFPLTVTSAQKNPTAFYLCASSPSAGGATETQYFGPGTRLLVL.

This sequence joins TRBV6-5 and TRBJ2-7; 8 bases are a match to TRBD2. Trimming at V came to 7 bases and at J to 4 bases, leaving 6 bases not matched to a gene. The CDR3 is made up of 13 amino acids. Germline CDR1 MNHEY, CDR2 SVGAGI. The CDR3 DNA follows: TGTGCCAGCATCGGGAGGGACCTTTACGAGCAGTACTTC. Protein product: CASIGRDLYEQYF.

In nucleotides, the CDR3 is TGTGCCAGCAGCCGAAGTGGCGGGGGCCGCAATGAGCAGTTCTTC. Encoded protein: CASSRSGGGRNEQFF. The J gene is TRBJ2-1, the V gene TRBV27; TRBD2 is a possible D gene (7 bases). Germline-derived CDR1 and CDR2 are MNHEY and SMNVEV (reference sequence). This CDR3 has 15 residues. Deletions cut 6 bases from V and 6 bases from J, with 18 bases between.

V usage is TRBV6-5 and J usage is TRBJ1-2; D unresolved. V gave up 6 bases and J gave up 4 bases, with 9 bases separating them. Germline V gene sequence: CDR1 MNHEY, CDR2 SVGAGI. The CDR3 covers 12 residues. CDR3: CASRDNFYGYTF. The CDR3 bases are TGTGCCAGCAGGGATAATTTCTATGGCTACACCTTC.

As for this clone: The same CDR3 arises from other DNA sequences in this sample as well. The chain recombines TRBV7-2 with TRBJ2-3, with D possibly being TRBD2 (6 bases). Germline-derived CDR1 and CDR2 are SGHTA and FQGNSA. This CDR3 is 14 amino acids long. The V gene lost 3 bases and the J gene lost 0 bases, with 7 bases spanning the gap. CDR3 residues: CASSLGTSTDTQYF. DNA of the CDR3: TGTGCCAGCAGCTTGGGGACTAGCACAGATACGCAGTATTTT.

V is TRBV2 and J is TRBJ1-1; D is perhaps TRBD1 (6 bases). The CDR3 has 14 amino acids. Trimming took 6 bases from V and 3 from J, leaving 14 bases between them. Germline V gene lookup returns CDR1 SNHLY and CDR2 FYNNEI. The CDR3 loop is CASRRGGADTEAFF. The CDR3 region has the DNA TGTGCCAGCAGACGGGGGGGCGCGGACACTGAAGCTTTCTTT. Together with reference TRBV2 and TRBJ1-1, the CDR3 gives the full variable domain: EPEVTQTPSHQVTQMGQEVILRCVPISNHLYFYWYRQILGQKVEFLVSFYNNEISEKSEIFDDQFSVERPDGSNFTLKIRSTKLEDSAMYFCASRRGGADTEAFFGQGTRLTVV.